The 21 T cell receptor beta chains below come from one sample, sequenced in a study of T cells after yellow fever vaccination (dated by TCRdb to about 2019). Sample treatment or condition, as interpreted from the label and publication: live attenuated yellow fever vaccine strain. Library preparation employed 5' RACE. The reads were generated on an Illumina HiSeq 2500. TCRdb passed the public sequencing reads through fastp at Q25 and MiXCR, retaining productive beta sequences. CDR3 protein duplicates are merged, each entry listing the most common genes and DNA. The sample includes about 46,000 distinct CDR3 sequences, with around 6.4% observed a single time. The ten largest clones take up about 10% of the sample. Sequencing was performed on PBMCs, either bulk or a sorted T-cell subset (CD4+, CD8+, memory, or dextramer-sorted; not recorded which), taken 45 days after the yellow fever booster vaccination. The receptors were gathered from a man aged 30 to 45 who received the YFV17D yellow fever vaccine.

This clonotype was seen ten or more times. The rearrangement joins TRBV18 to TRBJ1-2, with TRBD1 identical over 8 bases. Germline assignment: CDR1 KGHSH and CDR2 LQKENI. With 6 bases clipped from V and 7 bases from J, the junction kept 10 bases outside the gene matches. CDR3 size: 14 residues. CDR3 bases: TGTGCCAGCTCGCCCGACAGGGGAAAAGGTGGCTACACCTTC. Its translation is CASSPDRGKGGYTF.

This clonotype was seen a handful of times. One junction end does not reproduce the germline sequence, and a read error may be involved. The chain uses TRBV7-2 and TRBJ2-7; D is uncertain. The CDR3 consists of 15 residues. CDR1 and CDR2 from the germline V gene are SGHTA and FQGNSA. CDR3 in amino acids: CASSSPGSRSDEQYF. As DNA, the CDR3 is TGTGCCAGCAGCTCACCGGGCTCCCGCTCCGACGAGCAGTACTTC.

This clonotype was found a few times. The gene calls are TRBV30 and TRBJ2-2; D is unresolved. This CDR3 contains 14 residues. Trimming shortened V by 0 bases and J by 2 bases, and 7 bases separated the two germline ends. Germline CDR1 and CDR2: GTSNPN and SVGIG (reference sequence). Here the CDR3 DNA reads TGTGCCTGGAGTGTGATACTTAACACCGGGGAGCTGTTTTTT. It encodes CAWSVILNTGELFF. Drawing the rest from reference TRBV30 and TRBJ2-2, the complete variable domain is SQTIHQWPATLVQPVGSPLSLECTVEGTSNPNLYWYRQAAGRGLQLLFYSVGIGQISSEVPQNLSASRPQDRQFILSSKKLLLSDSGFYLCAWSVILNTGELFFGEGSRLTVL.

This clonotype was seen ten or more times. The rearrangement links TRBV5-6 to TRBJ2-6, with D possibly being TRBD2 (5 bases). CDR1 and CDR2 (germline): SGHDT, YYEEEE. Trimming removed 1 base at V and 1 base at J, with 6 bases between. This CDR3 has 15 residues. The chain's CDR3 is CASSLRGSGANVLTF. Written as DNA, the CDR3 is TGTGCCAGCAGCTTGCGGGGATCTGGGGCCAACGTCCTGACTTTC.

This clonotype was picked up a small number of times. The rearrangement links TRBV20-1 to TRBJ2-2; D call uncertain. Germline CDR1 and CDR2: DFQATT and SNEGSKA (reference sequence). There are 13 residues in the CDR3. Trimming cost V 1 base and J 5 bases, with 8 bases left between them. In nucleotides, the CDR3 is TGCAGTGCTAGAGGAGCAGAAACCGGGGAGCTGTTTTTT. It is translated as CSARGAETGELFF.

The chain combines TRBV7-9 with TRBJ2-7; D ambiguous. V lost 5 bases and J lost 1, with 9 bases in between. CDR1 is SEHNR, CDR2 FQNEAQ, per germline (reference sequence). CDR3 length: 13 amino acids. CDR3 protein: CASSLTMSYEQYF. CDR3 nucleotide sequence: TGTGCCAGCAGCCTCACGATGTCCTACGAGCAGTACTTC. The variable domain in full, completed from reference TRBV7-9 and TRBJ2-7, reads DTGVSQNPRHKITKRGQNVTFRCDPISEHNRLYWYRQTLGQGPEFLTYFQNEAQLEKSRLLSDRFSAERPKGSFSTLEIQRTEQGDSAMYLCASSLTMSYEQYFGPGTRLTVT.

J is TRBJ2-6 and V is TRBV12-3 or TRBV12-4; no definite D call. V was trimmed by 7 bases and J by 0 bases, leaving 10 bases between them. The CDR3 consists of 15 residues. The CDR3 protein is CASTRGVSGANVLTF. CDR3 DNA sequence: TGTGCCAGCACTCGTGGGGTCTCTGGGGCCAACGTCCTGACTTTC.

This clonotype was seen repeatedly, ten times or more. This sequence joins TRBV29-1 and TRBJ2-1; TRBD2 might be the D (6 bases). Deletions cut 8 bases from V and 10 bases from J, with 24 bases between. The CDR3 runs 14 residues. The germline CDR1 and CDR2 sequences are SQVTM and ANQGSEA. CDR3 residues: CSTPRGGGTLEQFF. CDR3 DNA: TGCAGCACCCCACGGGGAGGTGGAACTCTGGAGCAGTTCTTC.

The table lists this clonotype with many counts. The J gene is TRBJ2-1, the V gene TRBV11-2; possible D gene TRBD2, 6 bases. Per germline, CDR1 SGHAT and CDR2 FQNNGV. The V and J ends lost 3 bases and 7 bases respectively, with 22 bases between them. The CDR3 loop spans 17 amino acids. CDR3: CASSFRGVSGFWNEQFF. The CDR3 DNA reads TGTGCCAGCAGCTTCAGAGGGGTTAGCGGTTTTTGGAATGAGCAGTTCTTC.

The chain recombines TRBV5-4 with TRBJ2-2, with D uncertain. Germline V lookup: CDR1 SGHNT, CDR2 YYREEE (reference sequence). V was cut by 4 bases and J by 9 bases, with 19 bases left in between. The CDR3 is 15 residues long. The CDR3 region has the DNA TGTGCCAGCAGCCCAGACGGTTATGTTGACCGGGAGCTGTTTTTT. Its translation is CASSPDGYVDRELFF.

This clonotype was found many times. The CDR3 coding sequence is TGTGCCAGCAGCCAACCCGGGAGGTCCCAAGAGACCCAGTACTTC. Translated: CASSQPGRSQETQYF. The chain is built from TRBV3-1 and TRBJ2-5; 7 positions agree with TRBD2. Looked up from germline, CDR1 is LGHDT and CDR2 is YNNKEL (reference sequence). Losses at the gene ends were 2 bases for V and 1 base for J; bases not matched to a gene: 4. The CDR3 loop spans 15 amino acids.

This chain uses TRBV18 with TRBJ2-7; no clear D. The CDR3 spans 12 residues. The V gene's germline CDR1 is KGHSH and CDR2 LQKENI. Trimming cost V 1 base and J 4 bases, with 5 bases left between them. This chain's CDR3 is CASSPQTYEQYF. DNA for the CDR3: TGTGCCAGCTCACCACAAACTTACGAGCAGTACTTC.

The V and J genes are TRBV4-1 and TRBJ1-6, with 11 bases that match TRBD1. The CDR3 has 16 amino acids. With 4 bases clipped from V and 7 bases from J, the junction kept 6 bases outside the gene matches. CDR1 MGHRA and CDR2 YSYEKL come from the germline V gene. The CDR3 sequence is CASSRSGTGGNSPLHF. The CDR3 bases are TGCGCCAGCAGCCGCAGTGGGACAGGGGGAAATTCACCCCTCCACTTT.

This clonotype was detected many times. This chain links TRBV14 with TRBJ1-2, with D uncertain. CDR3 length: 12 residues. Germline V gene data show CDR1 as SGHDN and CDR2 as FVKESK. Trimming cost V 1 base and J 4 bases, with 4 bases left between them. CDR3 protein: CASSQGPYGYTF. The DNA for the CDR3 is TGTGCCAGCAGCCAAGGGCCCTATGGCTACACCTTC.

The chain has TRBV6-2 or TRBV6-3 and TRBJ2-2; weak D call: TRBD2 (5 bases). The CDR3 is 13 residues long. Germline CDR1 is MNHEY and CDR2 is SVGEGT. V was pared by 7 bases and J by 6 bases, with 12 bases between. The CDR3 coding sequence is TGTGCCAGCACCAAACTAGTTTCCGGGGAGCTGTTTTTT. Translated: CASTKLVSGELFF.

At least ten counts were recorded for this clonotype. The V and J genes are TRBV9 and TRBJ2-1; 11 positions match TRBD1. Germline CDR1 SGDLS, CDR2 YYNGEE. The CDR3 contains 15 residues. V lost 0 bases, J lost 7 bases, and 3 bases stayed unmatched. CDR3 nucleotide sequence: TGTGCCAGCAGCGTAGAGGGACAGGGGGGGAATGAGCAGTTCTTC. It specifies CASSVEGQGGNEQFF.

This clonotype was observed many times. The rearrangement joins TRBV3-1 to TRBJ2-7; D could derive from TRBD1 or TRBD2 (5 bases each). The V end lost 5 bases, the J end lost 3 bases, and 14 bases lay between the germline ends. Germline V gives CDR1 LGHDT, CDR2 YNNKEL (reference sequence). The CDR3 length is 14 residues. CDR3 residues: CASSLGPQDYEQYF. CDR3 DNA sequence: TGTGCCAGCAGCTTGGGACCCCAGGACTACGAGCAGTACTTC.

The sample holds many counts of this clonotype. This chain connects TRBV7-2 to TRBJ2-1, with 11 nucleotides matching TRBD2. The CDR3 has 15 amino acids. Germline CDR1 reads SGHTA; CDR2 reads FQGNSA. J lost 8 bases, V lost 1 base, and 4 bases had no gene match. The DNA for the CDR3 is TGTGCCAGCAGCTTAGGACTAGCGGGAAGGGATGAGCAGTTCTTC. It translates to CASSLGLAGRDEQFF.

Concerning this clonotype: At one boundary the junction diverges from the germline segment, which might be a read error. The genes are TRBV9 and TRBJ2-1, with 8 bases aligning to TRBD2. This CDR3 is 16 amino acids long. CDR1 and CDR2 (germline): SGDLS, YYNGEE. The CDR3 sequence is CACSVVNSGMINEQFF. The CDR3 coding sequence is TGTGCCTGCAGCGTAGTCAATAGCGGGATGATAAATGAGCAGTTCTTC.

This clonotype was seen at least ten times. The rearrangement uses TRBV10-3 and TRBJ2-7; D not certain. CDR1 is ENHRY, CDR2 SYGVKD, per germline. The CDR3 covers 14 residues. Between the trimmed V and J ends, which lost 5 bases and 7 bases, there was a span of 18 bases. In nucleotides, the CDR3 is TGTGCCATCAGTCGTAAGGCAACGGTGGGGGAGCAGTACTTC. This gives the protein CAISRKATVGEQYF.

The chain links TRBV19 to TRBJ1-5; 8 nucleotides agree with TRBD1. The CDR3 runs 15 residues. The V and J ends lost 7 bases and 2 bases, in that order; junction bases with no gene match: 7. Looked up from germline, CDR1 is LNHDA and CDR2 is SQIVND (reference sequence). DNA of the CDR3: TGTGCCAGTACCTCGGACAGGGCTGGCAATCAGCCCCAGCATTTT. This codes for CASTSDRAGNQPQHF.